The 28 T cell receptor beta chains in this list originate from one sample, sequenced in a study of PD-1 blockade in classical Hodgkin lymphoma. Assay used: immunoSEQ multiplex PCR; TCRdb lists only in-frame clones, some missing. The sample contains about 13,000 clones, roughly 88% of which appear only once. Each and every patient relapsed after autologous stem cell transplantation, and patients got differing brentuximab vedotin exposure. By magnetic negative selection, CD4+ T cells were purified from thawed PBMCs. The sample consisted of CD4+ T cells from blood, taken at baseline. All receptors derive from a human donor with classical Hodgkin lymphoma.

The chain carries TRBV15 and TRBJ2-7; 12 bases match TRBD1. The CDR3 is made up of 19 amino acids. Germline-derived CDR1 and CDR2 are LNHNV and YYDKDF (reference sequence). V lost 1 base to trimming and J lost 2 bases; unmatched junction nucleotides: 12. The CDR3 reads CATSRARGQGAALTYEQYF. CDR3 nucleotide sequence: TGTGCCACCAGCAGAGCTCGGGGACAGGGGGCCGCCCTTACCTACGAGCAGTACTTC. The variable domain in full, completed from reference TRBV15 and TRBJ2-7, reads DAMVIQNPRYQVTQFGKPVTLSCSQTLNHNVMYWYQQKSSQAPKLLFHYYDKDFNNEADTPDNFQSRRPNTSFCFLDIRSPGLGDTAMYLCATSRARGQGAALTYEQYFGPGTRLTVT.

This clone was detected once. CDR3 sequence reads: CAISERGGGGYNEQFF. Here the CDR3 DNA reads TGTGCCATCAGTGAAAGGGGCGGAGGCGGCTACAATGAGCAGTTCTTC. The chain links TRBV10-3 to TRBJ2-1; D tentatively reads TRBD1 or TRBD2 (5 bases each). CDR3 size: 16 residues. The V end lost 3 bases, the J end lost 3 bases, and 15 bases lay between the germline ends. Germline loops: CDR1 ENHRY, CDR2 SYGVKD.

V is TRBV2 and J is TRBJ2-1; 13 nucleotides match TRBD2. The junction had 7 bases not matched to a gene; V was cut back by 7 bases and J by 7 bases. Looked up from germline, CDR1 is SNHLY and CDR2 is FYNNEI. The CDR3 is 15 residues long. The DNA for the CDR3 is TGTGCCAGCACCCTACTAGCGGGAGGGGGTAATGAGCAGTTCTTC. It yields the protein CASTLLAGGGNEQFF.

The chain couples TRBV9 to TRBJ2-1; unclear D gene. Trimming pared 0 bases from V and 6 bases from J, leaving 16 bases between. Germline V lookup: CDR1 SGDLS, CDR2 YYNGEE. The CDR3 is made up of 16 amino acids. The CDR3 DNA reads as TGTGCCAGCAGCGTAGATATTCCAGTAAAAAGCAATGAGCAGTTCTTC. The encoded protein is CASSVDIPVKSNEQFF.

J is TRBJ1-3 and V is TRBV25-1; D is unresolved. The germline V gene encodes CDR1 MGHDK and CDR2 SYGVNS. The CDR3 is made up of 15 amino acids. V was cut by 4 bases and J by 1 base, with 11 bases left in between. In DNA, the CDR3 is TGTGCCAGCAGTGTCACGAGTGGATCTGGAAACACCATATATTTT. Its protein product is CASSVTSGSGNTIYF.

This clone appeared a single time. The CDR3 region is CASSPGEVETQYF. CDR3 nucleotides: TGTGCCAGCAGCCCCGGAGAGGTAGAGACCCAGTACTTC. The J gene is TRBJ2-7, the V gene TRBV9; no reliable D call. The J call may be mistaken, given a closer DNA end match to TRBJ2-5. CDR1 is SGDLS and CDR2 is YYNGEE in the germline V gene. CDR3 length equals 13 residues.

This clone was counted a few times. The V gene is TRBV6-6, the J gene TRBJ2-3, with D uncertain. This CDR3 has 13 amino acids. Germline V gives CDR1 MNHNY, CDR2 SVGAGI (reference sequence). The V end lost 3 bases, the J end lost 4 bases, and 8 bases lay between the germline ends. The CDR3 sequence: CASSYEISDTQYF. The CDR3 DNA reads TGTGCCAGCAGTTATGAAATTTCAGATACGCAGTATTTT.

V usage is TRBV5-4 and J usage is TRBJ2-3, with 14 bases that match TRBD2. Germline V lookup: CDR1 SGHNT, CDR2 YYREEE (reference sequence). This CDR3 region has 16 residues. The junction had 5 bases not matched to a gene; V was cut back by 4 bases and J by 4 bases. Written as DNA, the CDR3 is TGTGCCAGCAGCCCCCGACTAGCGGGGGGGCCAGATACGCAGTATTTT. Protein: CASSPRLAGGPDTQYF.

DNA for the CDR3: TGTGCCAGCATATCCCCCGGGACAATTGGAAACACCATATATTTT. This encodes CASISPGTIGNTIYF. The rearrangement uses TRBV19 and TRBJ1-3; D is possibly TRBD1 (6 bases). Per germline, CDR1 LNHDA and CDR2 SQIVND (reference sequence). V lost 9 bases to trimming and J lost 3 bases, with 18 bases between them. The CDR3 is 15 residues long.

V usage is TRBV15 and J usage is TRBJ2-5; the match to TRBD2 covers 12 bases. CDR3 size: 15 residues. The germline gives CDR1 LNHNV, CDR2 YYDKDF (reference sequence). Trimming at V came to 2 bases and at J to 5 bases, leaving 3 bases not matched to a gene. This CDR3 is CATSRTGTSGETQYF. CDR3 bases: TGTGCCACCAGCAGAACCGGGACTAGCGGGGAGACCCAGTACTTC.

The chain employs TRBV7-8 and TRBJ1-6; 9 bases fit TRBD1. V gave up 2 bases and J gave up 6 bases; unmatched junction bases: 5. Germline assignment: CDR1 SGHVS and CDR2 FQNEAQ. CDR3 length: 16 amino acids. CDR3 in amino acids: CASSLLTGGFNSPLHF. Here the CDR3 DNA reads TGTGCCAGCAGCTTACTAACAGGGGGCTTTAATTCACCCCTCCACTTT.

The gene calls are TRBV9 and TRBJ2-5, with 13 bases that match TRBD2. The CDR3 is 15 residues long. The V segment lost 6 bases and the J segment 4 bases; nucleotides outside the gene matches: 6. Germline V CDR1 and CDR2: SGDLS, YYNGEE. The CDR3 nucleotides are TGTGCCAGCACCAGACTAGCGGGGGGACTAGAGACCCAGTACTTC. It translates to CASTRLAGGLETQYF.

CDR3 sequence: CASSLRVAGGEQFF. CDR3 nucleotide sequence: TGCGCCAGCAGCTTGAGAGTAGCGGGAGGTGAGCAGTTCTTC. V and J are TRBV5-1 and TRBJ2-1; 10 bases fit TRBD2. CDR1 and CDR2 (germline): SGHRS, YFSETQ. CDR3 size: 14 residues. With V trimmed by 1 base and J by 9 bases, 4 bases remained unmatched.

The V and J genes are TRBV4-1 and TRBJ1-2, with D maybe TRBD1 (5 bases). CDR1 is MGHRA and CDR2 is YSYEKL in the germline V gene. The CDR3 length is 15 residues. Trimming stripped 3 bases from V and 5 bases from J, with 16 bases between. For the CDR3, the DNA is TGCGCCAGCAGCCAGCCAGGGAGGGGAGTTTATGGCTACACCTTC. Translation: CASSQPGRGVYGYTF.

This chain links TRBV7-2 with TRBJ1-3; D gene ambiguous. This CDR3 region has 14 residues. V shed 0 bases and J shed 2 bases, with 5 bases lying between them. Germline CDR1 reads SGHTA; CDR2 reads FQGNSA. This CDR3 reads CASSLAVAGNTIYF. DNA for the CDR3: TGTGCCAGCAGCTTAGCAGTGGCTGGAAACACCATATATTTT. The complete variable domain, with remaining parts taken from reference TRBV7-2 and TRBJ1-3, reads GAGVSQSPSNKVTEKGKDVELRCDPISGHTALYWYRQSLGQGLEFLIYFQGNSAPDKSGLPSDRFSAERTGGSVSTLTIQRTQQEDSAVYLCASSLAVAGNTIYFGEGSWLTVV.

V and J are TRBV18 and TRBJ2-7; D is possibly TRBD1 (5 bases). CDR1 is KGHSH and CDR2 is LQKENI in the germline V gene. V lost 4 bases and J 2 bases, leaving 18 bases between the germline ends. The CDR3 runs to 16 residues. The CDR3 is CASSLTSAQGAYEQYF. Written as DNA, the CDR3 is TGTGCCAGCTCACTCACCTCGGCACAAGGGGCCTACGAGCAGTACTTC. Filled out from reference TRBV18 and TRBJ2-7, the complete variable domain reads NAGVMQNPRHLVRRRGQEARLRCSPMKGHSHVYWYRQLPEEGLKFMVYLQKENIIDESGMPKERFSAEFPKEGPSILRIQQVVRGDSAAYFCASSLTSAQGAYEQYFGPGTRLTVT.

This chain uses TRBV5-4 with TRBJ1-6; TRBD1 might be the D (6 bases). Trimming removed 4 bases at V and 7 bases at J, with 9 bases between. Germline loops: CDR1 SGHNT, CDR2 YYREEE (reference sequence). The CDR3 has 13 residues. The DNA of the CDR3 is TGTGCCAGCAGCGGGGGGCCGAATTCACCCCTCCACTTT. This encodes CASSGGPNSPLHF.

The chain joins TRBV7-9 to TRBJ2-7, with 9 nucleotides matching TRBD1. CDR3 length: 16 amino acids. With V trimmed by 5 bases and J by 3 bases, 11 bases remained unmatched. Germline CDR1 is SEHNR and CDR2 is FQNEAQ (reference sequence). The CDR3 reads CASSKPPGQGYYEQYF. In DNA form, the CDR3 reads TGTGCCAGCAGCAAACCACCGGGACAGGGCTACTACGAGCAGTACTTC.

The genes are TRBV7-9 and TRBJ1-1; no clear D gene. This CDR3 contains 14 residues. Germline loops: CDR1 SEHNR, CDR2 FQNEAQ (reference sequence). The ends were cut back, 0 bases at V and 4 bases at J, with 9 bases in the middle. CDR3 sequence reads: CASSLAMWGTEAFF. The CDR3 DNA follows: TGTGCCAGCAGCTTAGCCATGTGGGGCACTGAAGCTTTCTTT.

The genes are TRBV18 and TRBJ2-1, with D perhaps being TRBD1 or TRBD2 (6 bases each). This CDR3 contains 13 residues. Between the trimmed V and J ends, which lost 5 bases and 7 bases, there was a span of 12 bases. CDR1 and CDR2 from the germline V gene are KGHSH and LQKENI. The CDR3: CASSGGRGNEQFF. The CDR3 DNA follows: TGTGCCAGCTCAGGGGGGCGCGGTAATGAGCAGTTCTTC.

This clone was observed once. The chain combines TRBV7-9 with TRBJ1-5; a possible D gene is TRBD1 (5 bases). Deletions cut 5 bases from V and 7 bases from J, with 9 bases between. CDR3 length: 12 amino acids. Germline V gene sequence: CDR1 SEHNR, CDR2 FQNEAQ (reference sequence). The CDR3 coding sequence is TGTGCCAGCAGCCAGGGCGGACAGCCCCAGCATTTT. Its translation: CASSQGGQPQHF. The whole variable domain, remainder taken from reference TRBV7-9 and TRBJ1-5, is DTGVSQNPRHKITKRGQNVTFRCDPISEHNRLYWYRQTLGQGPEFLTYFQNEAQLEKSRLLSDRFSAERPKGSFSTLEIQRTEQGDSAMYLCASSQGGQPQHFGDGTRLSIL.

The chain joins TRBV21-1 to TRBJ1-1; no DNA check was done on the table's D call, TRBD1. TRBV21-1 represents a pseudogene. This CDR3 is built from 16 residues. The CDR3 spells CASSKVERDKNTEAFF. DNA of the CDR3: TGTGCCAGCAGCAAAGTGGAGAGGGACAAGAACACTGAAGCTTTCTTT.

The V and J genes are TRBV20-1 and TRBJ1-6; D is ambiguous. CDR1 and CDR2 from the germline V gene are DFQATT and SNEGSKA (reference sequence). The CDR3 is 11 amino acids. The V end was cut by 5 bases, the J end by 12 bases, with 11 bases between. The CDR3 spells CSAGPLGPLHF. The DNA for the CDR3 is TGCAGTGCTGGGCCCTTAGGACCCCTCCACTTT.

The CDR3 here is CASSFRLAGGHDNEQFF. The CDR3 DNA follows: TGTGCCAGCAGTTTCCGACTAGCGGGAGGGCATGACAATGAGCAGTTCTTC. The chain couples TRBV27 to TRBJ2-1, with 14 bases identical to TRBD2. The V gene's germline CDR1 is MNHEY and CDR2 SMNVEV (reference sequence). There are 17 residues in the CDR3. Trimming cost V 3 bases and J 5 bases; bases outside gene matches: 6.

The V gene is TRBV18, the J gene TRBJ1-4, with TRBD1 matching 7 bases. V lost 4 bases, J lost 7 bases, and 9 bases stayed unmatched. The CDR3 covers 15 residues. Germline V gene data show CDR1 as KGHSH and CDR2 as LQKENI. This CDR3 is CASSRSTGFGEKLFF. CDR3 bases: TGTGCCAGCTCACGGTCGACAGGGTTCGGTGAAAAACTGTTTTTT. Full variable domain (remainder filled in from reference TRBV18 and TRBJ1-4): NAGVMQNPRHLVRRRGQEARLRCSPMKGHSHVYWYRQLPEEGLKFMVYLQKENIIDESGMPKERFSAEFPKEGPSILRIQQVVRGDSAAYFCASSRSTGFGEKLFFGSGTQLSVL.

The chain carries TRBV6-1 and TRBJ2-7; a possible D gene is TRBD2 (5 bases). Germline assignment: CDR1 MNHNS and CDR2 SASEGT. V was trimmed by 3 bases and J by 3 bases, leaving 24 bases between them. This CDR3 is 18 amino acids long. The CDR3 sequence is CASSDGLIARGYNYEQYF. CDR3 DNA: TGTGCCAGCAGTGATGGCCTTATAGCGCGAGGCTATAACTACGAGCAGTACTTC.

The gene calls are TRBV28 and TRBJ2-4; unclear D gene. V lost 3 bases, J lost 0 bases, and 18 bases lay in between. Looked up from germline, CDR1 is MDHEN and CDR2 is SYDVKM. The CDR3 length is 18 residues. Here the CDR3 DNA reads TGTGCCAGCAGTTTTCGATCTTTTATGAATATAGCCAAAAACATTCAGTACTTC. This encodes CASSFRSFMNIAKNIQYF. Full variable domain (missing parts from reference TRBV28 and TRBJ2-4): DVKVTQSSRYLVKRTGEKVFLECVQDMDHENMFWYRQDPGLGLRLIYFSYDVKMKEKGDIPEGYSVSREKKERFSLILESASTNQTSMYLCASSFRSFMNIAKNIQYFGAGTRLSVL.

This rearrangement joins TRBV5-6 to TRBJ2-7; 7 nucleotides align to TRBD1. The CDR3 is 15 residues long. V dropped 4 bases and J dropped 3; count of bases not matched to a gene: 10. Germline CDR1 is SGHDT and CDR2 is YYEEEE. CDR3 sequence reads: CASSEQGKLVYEQYF. CDR3 bases: TGTGCCAGCAGCGAACAGGGGAAACTTGTCTACGAGCAGTACTTC.